The next 21 T cell receptor beta chains were all read from a single sample in a study of blood T cell repertoires in COVID-19. Libraries were prepared by immunoSEQ multiplex PCR; TCRdb keeps only in-frame clonotypes and omits some of them. Seen here are 140,000 or so clones, around four fifths observed once, and the top ten hold around 3.2%. The sequenced material came from PBMCs or T cells enriched from blood (not recorded which). All receptors come from a woman aged 50 to 60 with acute COVID-19.

This chain connects TRBV27 to TRBJ2-3; D may be TRBD2 (5 bases). V was shortened by 6 bases and J by 1 base, with 8 bases between the two germline ends. The CDR3 is made up of 13 amino acids. From germline, CDR1 is MNHEY and CDR2 SMNVEV (reference sequence). This chain's CDR3 is CASRVGGTDTQYF. In nucleotides, the CDR3 is TGTGCCAGCAGGGTCGGGGGCACAGATACGCAGTATTTT.

The chain joins TRBV30 to TRBJ2-3, with TRBD2 matching 10 bases. Per germline, CDR1 GTSNPN and CDR2 SVGIG (reference sequence). The CDR3 sequence is 15 residues long. J gave up 1 base and V 7 bases, and 8 bases lay outside the gene matches. The CDR3 protein is CAYSRGTSGTDTQYF. The CDR3 DNA reads TGTGCCTACTCCCGCGGGACTAGCGGCACAGATACGCAGTATTTT.

The CDR3 spells CASSSPGQGASYGYTF. For the CDR3, the DNA is TGTGCCAGCAGCTCACCGGGACAGGGGGCGAGCTATGGCTACACCTTC. The chain recombines TRBV7-2 with TRBJ1-2; 12 bases are a match to TRBD1. The V gene end was trimmed by 4 bases and the J gene end by 4 bases; junction bases not matched to a gene: 7. This CDR3 is 16 amino acids long. Germline V lookup: CDR1 SGHTA, CDR2 FQGNSA.

The rearrangement joins TRBV18 to TRBJ2-1, with D possibly matching TRBD1 (6 bases). Trimming removed 6 bases from V and 0 bases from J, with 12 bases in between. In germline, CDR1 is KGHSH, CDR2 LQKENI. The CDR3 is made up of 15 amino acids. DNA of the CDR3: TGTGCCAGCTCGGACAGCTCGAGCTCCTACAATGAGCAGTTCTTC. It encodes CASSDSSSSYNEQFF.

This clone has just one count. V is TRBV19 and J is TRBJ2-7; 13 positions agree with TRBD2. Germline CDR1 and CDR2: LNHDA and SQIVND (reference sequence). The CDR3 is 16 amino acids. The V and J ends lost 5 bases and 2 bases, in that order; junction bases with no gene match: 6. The CDR3 reads CASSPGTSGMTYEQYF. The CDR3 DNA sequence: TGTGCCAGTAGTCCGGGGACTAGCGGGATGACCTACGAGCAGTACTTC. Full variable domain (outside the CDR3, taken from reference TRBV19 and TRBJ2-7): DGGITQSPKYLFRKEGQNVTLSCEQNLNHDAMYWYRQDPGQGLRLIYYSQIVNDFQKGDIAEGYSVSREKKESFPLTVTSAQKNPTAFYLCASSPGTSGMTYEQYFGPGTRLTVT.

The rearrangement links TRBV3-1 (or the pseudogene TRBV3-2) to TRBJ1-2; D is unresolved. This CDR3 has 17 amino acids. Between the trimmed V and J ends, which lost 1 base and 7 bases, there was a span of 22 bases. Germline CDR1 reads LGHDT; CDR2 reads YNNKEL (reference sequence). The CDR3 nucleotides are TGTGCCAGCAGCCAAGGCCCCGATGTCGCCAGTCGCCGTGGCTACACCTTC. Translation gives CASSQGPDVASRRGYTF.

CDR3 protein: CASSVAGAGEGETQYF. The CDR3 bases are TGTGCCAGCAGCGTAGCTGGAGCGGGAGAAGGAGAGACCCAGTACTTC. J is TRBJ2-5 and V is TRBV9, with 8 bases matching TRBD2. J was trimmed by 4 bases and V by 0 bases; bases with no gene match: 8. This CDR3 is built from 16 residues. CDR1 and CDR2 (germline): SGDLS, YYNGEE.

The V call is TRBV16, the J call TRBJ1-1; 10 bases are a match to TRBD1. The CDR3 has 17 residues. Germline V gene data show CDR1 as KGHSY and CDR2 as FQNENV. V was pared by 4 bases and J by 0 bases, with 8 bases of the junction left unmatched. The CDR3 sequence: CASSPGQGEWVNTEAFF. The DNA of the CDR3 is TGTGCCAGCAGCCCTGGACAGGGGGAATGGGTGAACACTGAAGCTTTCTTT.

For the CDR3, the DNA is TGTGCCAGCAGTTACCGGGACAGGGAGGGCTATGGCTACACCTTC. The encoded protein is CASSYRDREGYGYTF. The genes are TRBV6-6 and TRBJ1-2; 9 bases align to TRBD1. The CDR3 runs 15 residues. Germline V gene data show CDR1 as MNHNY and CDR2 as SVGAGI (reference sequence). V lost 2 bases, J lost 4 bases, and 5 bases stayed unmatched.

The chain has TRBV11-2 and TRBJ1-1; the D is unclear. The CDR3 runs to 13 residues. Germline values: CDR1 SGHAT, CDR2 FQNNGV. V lost 0 bases to trimming and J lost 3 bases, with 5 bases between them. The CDR3 bases are TGTGCCAGCAGCTTAGATCCGTACACTGAAGCTTTCTTT. It is translated as CASSLDPYTEAFF.

The CDR3 protein is CSVGSGPTEAFF. The CDR3 region has the DNA TGCAGCGTTGGATCAGGTCCAACTGAAGCTTTCTTT. The chain is built from TRBV29-1 and TRBJ1-1; D remains ambiguous. Trimming left V 4 bases short and J 5 bases short, with 11 bases between. Germline CDR1 reads SQVTM; CDR2 reads ANQGSEA. This CDR3 is built from 12 residues.

This chain uses TRBV12-5 with TRBJ2-7; 14 bases are a match to TRBD2. J lost 2 bases, V lost 6 bases, and 15 bases had no gene match. The CDR3 runs 19 residues. Germline CDR1 is LGHNT and CDR2 is FRNRAP. CDR3 DNA: TGTGCTAGTGGCTCACCGTTGACTAGCGGGAGGGCCTGGGCCTACGAGCAGTACTTC. Protein: CASGSPLTSGRAWAYEQYF.

The chain uses TRBV7-9 and TRBJ2-5, with D possibly being TRBD2 (6 bases). Germline loops: CDR1 SEHNR, CDR2 FQNEAQ (reference sequence). V was shortened by 3 bases and J by 5 bases, with 16 bases between the two germline ends. The CDR3 consists of 15 residues. The CDR3 loop is CASSFRRGSLETQYF. The CDR3 DNA sequence: TGTGCCAGCAGCTTTAGGAGGGGCAGCTTGGAGACCCAGTACTTC. Based on the CDR3 plus reference TRBV7-9 and TRBJ2-5, the full variable domain is DTGVSQNPRHKITKRGQNVTFRCDPISEHNRLYWYRQTLGQGPEFLTYFQNEAQLEKSRLLSDRFSAERPKGSFSTLEIQRTEQGDSAMYLCASSFRRGSLETQYFGPGTRLLVL.

This clone is a singleton in its sample. This chain joins TRBV9 and TRBJ2-1; D is ambiguous. The CDR3 loop spans 15 amino acids. V lost 0 bases, J lost 5 bases, and 12 bases lay in between. Germline V CDR1 and CDR2: SGDLS, YYNGEE. The CDR3 spells CASSVGGSSHNEQFF. The CDR3 DNA reads as TGTGCCAGCAGCGTAGGCGGTAGTTCGCACAATGAGCAGTTCTTC.

The CDR3 DNA follows: TGTGCCAGTAGTATAGTAGTCTACGGTGAGCAGTTCTTC. It codes for CASSIVVYGEQFF. The chain links TRBV19 to TRBJ2-1; D gene ambiguous. CDR1 and CDR2 from the germline V gene are LNHDA and SQIVND (reference sequence). The CDR3 is 13 amino acids. Trimming pared 1 base from V and 9 bases from J, leaving 10 bases between.

This clone appeared a single time. The chain uses TRBV18 and TRBJ1-2; 8 bases match TRBD1. The CDR3 contains 15 residues. With V trimmed by 6 bases and J by 4 bases, 10 bases remained unmatched. Germline V gene lookup returns CDR1 KGHSH and CDR2 LQKENI. The CDR3 DNA reads as TGTGCCAGCTCCCAGGACAGGGCAGGACCCTATGGCTACACCTTC. As protein: CASSQDRAGPYGYTF.

This chain connects TRBV10-3 to TRBJ2-5; weak D call: TRBD1 (5 bases). The germline CDR1 and CDR2 sequences are ENHRY and SYGVKD. Trimming pared 2 bases from V and 1 base from J, leaving 8 bases between. CDR3 size: 14 residues. CDR3 protein: CAISEGQTQETQYF. As DNA, the CDR3 is TGTGCCATCAGTGAGGGACAAACCCAAGAGACCCAGTACTTC.

The chain couples TRBV5-1 to TRBJ2-3; the D gene is possibly TRBD2 (5 bases). CDR1 and CDR2 (germline): SGHRS, YFSETQ. V lost 2 bases to trimming and J lost 3 bases, with 16 bases between them. This CDR3 contains 16 residues. The CDR3 DNA follows: TGCGCCAGCAGCTTAGTCCTCATCAGCGGAACAGATACGCAGTATTTT. This gives the protein CASSLVLISGTDTQYF.

The chain carries TRBV11-3 and TRBJ1-1, with unresolved D. The germline V gene encodes CDR1 SGHNT and CDR2 YENEEA. Deletions cut 2 bases from V and 2 bases from J, with 12 bases between. The CDR3 loop spans 15 amino acids. The CDR3 spells CASSLTRESNTEAFF. CDR3 nucleotides: TGTGCCAGCAGCTTAACCCGGGAGTCTAACACTGAAGCTTTCTTT.

This rearrangement joins TRBV30 to TRBJ1-2; 7 nucleotides line up with TRBD1. V lost 1 base to trimming and J lost 10 bases; unmatched junction nucleotides: 9. Looked up from germline, CDR1 is GTSNPN and CDR2 is SVGIG (reference sequence). The CDR3 runs 13 residues. The CDR3 region is CAWSGQGPAAYTF. CDR3 DNA sequence: TGTGCCTGGAGTGGACAGGGCCCGGCGGCCTACACCTTC. The full variable domain, in which reference TRBV30 and TRBJ1-2 provide the parts outside the CDR3, is SQTIHQWPATLVQPVGSPLSLECTVEGTSNPNLYWYRQAAGRGLQLLFYSVGIGQISSEVPQNLSASRPQDRQFILSSKKLLLSDSGFYLCAWSGQGPAAYTFGSGTRLTVV.

This chain joins TRBV29-1 and TRBJ2-5; D is possibly TRBD1 (6 bases). The V and J ends lost 4 bases and 1 base respectively, with 19 bases between them. CDR3 length equals 16 residues. The V gene's germline CDR1 is SQVTM and CDR2 ANQGSEA. CDR3 coding DNA: TGCAGCGTTGTGTTAACAGGGCAGGCCCCCCAAGAGACCCAGTACTTC. This sequence encodes CSVVLTGQAPQETQYF. Full variable domain (outside the CDR3, taken from reference TRBV29-1 and TRBJ2-5): SAVISQKPSRDICQRGTSLTIQCQVDSQVTMMFWYRQQPGQSLTLIATANQGSEATYESGFVIDKFPISRPNLTFSTLTVSNMSPEDSSIYLCSVVLTGQAPQETQYFGPGTRLLVL.